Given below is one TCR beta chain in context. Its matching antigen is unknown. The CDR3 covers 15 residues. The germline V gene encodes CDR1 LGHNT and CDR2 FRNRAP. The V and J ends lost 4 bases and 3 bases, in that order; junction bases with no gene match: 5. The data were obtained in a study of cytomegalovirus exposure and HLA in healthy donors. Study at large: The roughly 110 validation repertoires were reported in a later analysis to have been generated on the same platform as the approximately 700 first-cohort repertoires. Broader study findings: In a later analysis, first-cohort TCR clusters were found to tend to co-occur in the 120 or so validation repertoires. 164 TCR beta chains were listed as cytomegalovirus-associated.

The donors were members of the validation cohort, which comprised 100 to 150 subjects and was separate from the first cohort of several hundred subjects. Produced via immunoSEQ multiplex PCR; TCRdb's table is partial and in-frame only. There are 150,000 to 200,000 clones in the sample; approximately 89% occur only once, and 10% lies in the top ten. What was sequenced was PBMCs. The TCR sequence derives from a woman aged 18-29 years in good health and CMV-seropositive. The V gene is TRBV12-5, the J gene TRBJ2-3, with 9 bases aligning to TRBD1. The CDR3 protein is CASGSGTGSTDTQYF. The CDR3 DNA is TGTGCTAGTGGTTCCGGGACAGGGAGTACAGATACGCAGTATTTT.